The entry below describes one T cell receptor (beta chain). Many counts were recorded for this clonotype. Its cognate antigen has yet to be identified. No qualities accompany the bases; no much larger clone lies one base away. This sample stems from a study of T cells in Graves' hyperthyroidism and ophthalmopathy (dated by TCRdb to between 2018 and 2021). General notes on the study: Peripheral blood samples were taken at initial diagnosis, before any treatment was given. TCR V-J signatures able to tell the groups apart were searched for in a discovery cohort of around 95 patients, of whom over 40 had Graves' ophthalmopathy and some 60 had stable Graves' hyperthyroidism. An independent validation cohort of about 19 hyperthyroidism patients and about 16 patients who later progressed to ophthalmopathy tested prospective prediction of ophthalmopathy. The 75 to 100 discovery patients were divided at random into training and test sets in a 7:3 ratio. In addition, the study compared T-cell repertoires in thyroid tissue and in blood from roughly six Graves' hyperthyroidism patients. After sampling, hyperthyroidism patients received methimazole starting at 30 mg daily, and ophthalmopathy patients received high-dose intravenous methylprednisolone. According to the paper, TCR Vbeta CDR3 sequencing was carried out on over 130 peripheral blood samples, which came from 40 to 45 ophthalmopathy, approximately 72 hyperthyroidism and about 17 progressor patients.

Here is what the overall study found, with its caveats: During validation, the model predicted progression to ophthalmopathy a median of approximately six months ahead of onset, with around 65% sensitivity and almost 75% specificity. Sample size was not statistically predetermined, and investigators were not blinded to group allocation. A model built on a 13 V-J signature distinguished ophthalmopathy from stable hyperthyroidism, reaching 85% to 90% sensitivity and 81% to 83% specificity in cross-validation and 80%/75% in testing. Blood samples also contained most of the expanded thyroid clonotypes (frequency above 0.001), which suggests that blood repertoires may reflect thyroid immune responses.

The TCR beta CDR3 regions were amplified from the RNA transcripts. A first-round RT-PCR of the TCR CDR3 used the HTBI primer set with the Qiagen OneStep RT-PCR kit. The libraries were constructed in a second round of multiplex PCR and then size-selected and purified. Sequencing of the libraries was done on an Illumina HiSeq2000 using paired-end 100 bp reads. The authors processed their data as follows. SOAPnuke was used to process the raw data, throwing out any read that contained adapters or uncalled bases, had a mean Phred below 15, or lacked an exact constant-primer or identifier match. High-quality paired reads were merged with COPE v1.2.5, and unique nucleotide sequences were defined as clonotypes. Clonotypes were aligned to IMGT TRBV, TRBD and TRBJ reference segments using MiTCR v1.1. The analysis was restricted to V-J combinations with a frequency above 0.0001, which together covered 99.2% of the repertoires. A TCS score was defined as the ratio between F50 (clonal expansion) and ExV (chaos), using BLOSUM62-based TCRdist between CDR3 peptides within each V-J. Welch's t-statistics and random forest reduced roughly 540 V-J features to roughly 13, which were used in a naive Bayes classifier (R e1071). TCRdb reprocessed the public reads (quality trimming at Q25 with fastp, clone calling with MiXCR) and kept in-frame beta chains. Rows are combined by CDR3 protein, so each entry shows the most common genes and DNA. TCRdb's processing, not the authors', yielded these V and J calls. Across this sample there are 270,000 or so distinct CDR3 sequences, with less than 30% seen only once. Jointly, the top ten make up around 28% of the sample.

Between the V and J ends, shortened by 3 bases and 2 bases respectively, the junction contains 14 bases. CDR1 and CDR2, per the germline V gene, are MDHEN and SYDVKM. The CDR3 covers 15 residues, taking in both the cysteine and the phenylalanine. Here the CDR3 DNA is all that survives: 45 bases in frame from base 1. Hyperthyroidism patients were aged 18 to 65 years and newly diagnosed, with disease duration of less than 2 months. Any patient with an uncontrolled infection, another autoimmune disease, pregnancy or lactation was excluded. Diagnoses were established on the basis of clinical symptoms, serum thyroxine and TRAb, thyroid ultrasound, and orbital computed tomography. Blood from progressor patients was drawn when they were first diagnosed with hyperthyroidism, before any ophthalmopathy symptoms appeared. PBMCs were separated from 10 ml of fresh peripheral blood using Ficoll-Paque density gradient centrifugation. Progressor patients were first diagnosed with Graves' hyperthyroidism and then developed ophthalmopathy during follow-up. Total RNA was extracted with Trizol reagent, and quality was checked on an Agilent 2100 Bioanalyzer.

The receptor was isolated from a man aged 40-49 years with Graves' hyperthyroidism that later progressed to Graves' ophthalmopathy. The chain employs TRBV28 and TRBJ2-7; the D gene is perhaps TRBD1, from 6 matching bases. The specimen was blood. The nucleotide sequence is TGTGCCAGCAGTTTGGTGTCAGGGGTTACCTACGAGCAGTACTTC. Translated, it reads CASSLVSGVTYEQYF.